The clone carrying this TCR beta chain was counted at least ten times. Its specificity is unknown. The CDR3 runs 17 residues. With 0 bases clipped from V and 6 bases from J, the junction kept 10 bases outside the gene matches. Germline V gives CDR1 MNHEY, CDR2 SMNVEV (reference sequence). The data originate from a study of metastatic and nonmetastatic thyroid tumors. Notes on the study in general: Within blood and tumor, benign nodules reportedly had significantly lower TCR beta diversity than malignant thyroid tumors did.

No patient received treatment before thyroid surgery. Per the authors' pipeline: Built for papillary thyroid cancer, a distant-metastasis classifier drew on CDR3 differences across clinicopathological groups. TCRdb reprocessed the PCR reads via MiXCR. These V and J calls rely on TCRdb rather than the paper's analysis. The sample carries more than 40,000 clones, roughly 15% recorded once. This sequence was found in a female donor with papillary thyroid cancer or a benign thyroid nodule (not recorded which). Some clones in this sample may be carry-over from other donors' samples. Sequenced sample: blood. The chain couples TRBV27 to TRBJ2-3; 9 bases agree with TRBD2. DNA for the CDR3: TGTGCCAGCAGTTTATCGAGCGGGAGGTTGGACGTGGATACGCAGTATTTT. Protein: CASSLSSGRLDVDTQYF.